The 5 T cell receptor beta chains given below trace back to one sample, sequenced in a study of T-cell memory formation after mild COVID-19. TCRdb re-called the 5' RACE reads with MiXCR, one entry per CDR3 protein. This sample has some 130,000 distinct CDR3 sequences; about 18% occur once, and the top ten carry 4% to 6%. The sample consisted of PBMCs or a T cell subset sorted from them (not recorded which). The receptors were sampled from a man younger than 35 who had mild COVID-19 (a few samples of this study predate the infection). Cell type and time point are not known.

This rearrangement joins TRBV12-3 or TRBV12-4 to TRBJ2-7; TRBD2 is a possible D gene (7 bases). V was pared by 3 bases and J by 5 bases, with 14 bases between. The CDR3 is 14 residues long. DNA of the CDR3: TGTGCCAGCAGTTTCAATGGGGGGGCAGACGAGCAGTACTTC. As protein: CASSFNGGADEQYF.

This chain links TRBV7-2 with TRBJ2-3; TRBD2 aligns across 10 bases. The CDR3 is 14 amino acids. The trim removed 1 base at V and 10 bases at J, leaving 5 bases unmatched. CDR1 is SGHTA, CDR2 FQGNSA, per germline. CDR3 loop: CASSLGFGLAAQYF. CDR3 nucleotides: TGTGCCAGCAGCTTAGGTTTCGGACTAGCGGCGCAGTATTTT.

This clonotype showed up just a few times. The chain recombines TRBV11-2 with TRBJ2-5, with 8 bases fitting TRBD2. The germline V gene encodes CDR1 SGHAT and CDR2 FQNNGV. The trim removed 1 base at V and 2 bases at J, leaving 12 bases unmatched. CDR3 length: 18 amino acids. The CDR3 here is CASSLVGPGGLRQETQYF. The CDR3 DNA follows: TGTGCCAGCAGCTTAGTGGGGCCGGGGGGGCTTCGGCAAGAGACCCAGTACTTC.

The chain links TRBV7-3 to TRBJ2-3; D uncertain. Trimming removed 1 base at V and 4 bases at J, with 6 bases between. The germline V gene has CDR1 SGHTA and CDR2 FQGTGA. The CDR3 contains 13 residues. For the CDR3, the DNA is TGTGCCAGCAGCTTAAGGGGATCAGATACGCAGTATTTT. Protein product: CASSLRGSDTQYF.

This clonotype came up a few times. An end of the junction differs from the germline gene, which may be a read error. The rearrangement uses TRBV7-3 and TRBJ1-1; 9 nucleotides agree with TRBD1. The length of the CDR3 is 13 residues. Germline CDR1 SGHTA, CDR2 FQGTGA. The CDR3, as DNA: TGTGCCAGCAGCGTAACAGGGGGCGCGAAGGCTTTCTTT. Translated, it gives CASSVTGGAKAFF.